These T cell receptor beta chains were read from a single sample in a study of T cells in Graves' hyperthyroidism and ophthalmopathy. TCRdb reprocessed the multiplex PCR reads with MiXCR, giving one entry per CDR3 protein. The table lists some 300,000 distinct CDR3 sequences, approximately 12% of them singletons. The sequencing input was blood. The origin of the receptors is a young woman with Graves' hyperthyroidism that later progressed to Graves' ophthalmopathy. Each CDR3 is given with its conserved first and last residue. The order of the fields is D gene, V gene, clone size, J gene, CDR3 protein, CDR3 DNA. The D gene is left open where the match is weak. Clone size is stated in some rows and not others, as once, few, many or a class when expanded.

>TRBD1|TRBV7-2|many|TRBJ2-2
CASSLVWTGASTGELFF
TGTGCCAGCAGCTTAGTTTGGACAGGGGCCTCCACCGGGGAGCTGTTTTTT
>-|TRBV20-1|many|TRBJ2-3
CSAIGTLDLRADTQYF
TGCAGTGCTATCGGGACCTTAGACCTAAGGGCAGATACGCAGTATTTT
>TRBD2|TRBV7-3|-|TRBJ2-7
CASSRDGGGPASYNEQYF
TGTGCCAGCAGTCGAGACGGGGGGGGGCCTGCCTCCTACAATGAGCAGTACTTC
>TRBD2|TRBV7-8|many|TRBJ2-1
CASSNGLAGVNEQFF
TGTGCCAGCAGCAACGGACTAGCGGGAGTCAATGAGCAGTTCTTC
>TRBD2|TRBV28|many|TRBJ2-1
CASIPPIGTSVYNEQFF
TGTGCCAGCATCCCGCCGATTGGGACTAGCGTGTACAATGAGCAGTTCTTC
>-|TRBV18|many|TRBJ2-1
CASSRARNGEQFF
TGTGCCAGCTCACGGGCCAGGAATGGTGAGCAGTTCTTC
>-|TRBV28|-|TRBJ1-1
CASSRRWTEAFF
TGTGCCAGCAGCCGGAGATGGACTGAAGCTTTCTTT
>-|TRBV28|many|TRBJ1-5
CASSFVGSNQPQHF
TGTGCCAGCAGTTTCGTAGGGTCAAATCAGCCCCAGCATTTT
>-|TRBV27|many|TRBJ2-1
CASSEDETSYNEQFF
TGTGCCAGCAGTGAAGACGAGACCTCCTACAATGAGCAGTTCTTC
>-|TRBV7-9|many|TRBJ2-3
CASSLVLGTDTQYF
TGTGCCAGCAGCTTAGTTCTAGGCACAGATACGCAGTATTTT
>TRBD1|TRBV12-3/TRBV12-4|many|TRBJ1-1
CASSLSQGAGHTEAFF
TGTGCCAGCAGTTTGTCGCAGGGGGCGGGACACACTGAAGCTTTCTTT
>-|TRBV10-3|-|TRBJ2-1
CATLSDGDEQFF
TGTGCCACCCTGTCGGACGGGGATGAGCAGTTCTTC
>-|TRBV6-2/TRBV6-3|many|TRBJ1-1
CASSYSRLLTGPDTEAFF
TGTGCCAGCAGTTACTCGAGACTCCTGACAGGCCCCGACACTGAAGCTTTCTTT
>-|TRBV11-2|-|TRBJ1-1
CASSLNIGTEAFF
TGTGCCAGCAGCCTCAACATAGGGACTGAAGCTTTCTTT
>-|TRBV20-1|many|TRBJ1-5
CSARGTGAGSNQPQHF
TGCAGTGCTAGAGGTACCGGGGCGGGGAGCAATCAGCCCCAGCATTTT
>-|TRBV19|-|TRBJ2-7
CASSIEGRVGHEQYF
TGTGCCAGTAGTATAGAAGGCAGGGTTGGACACGAGCAGTACTTC
>TRBD1|TRBV28|many|TRBJ2-1
CASSYPRDRGSDEQFF
TGTGCCAGCAGTTACCCCCGGGACAGGGGTTCAGATGAGCAGTTCTTC
>TRBD2|TRBV15|many|TRBJ2-5
CATSRAGGQETQYF
TGTGCCACCAGCCGAGCGGGGGGCCAAGAGACCCAGTACTTC
>-|TRBV28|few|TRBJ1-5
CASSPGGVAQPQHF
TGTGCCAGCAGTCCTGGGGGGGTGGCGCAGCCCCAGCATTTT
>TRBD2|TRBV7-6|many|TRBJ2-1
CASSQLADSYNEQFF
TGTGCCAGCAGCCAGCTAGCGGATTCCTACAATGAGCAGTTCTTC
>-|TRBV5-4|-|TRBJ2-7
CASSLGAEYEQYF
TGTGCCAGCAGCTTGGGGGCCGAATACGAGCAGTACTTC
>TRBD2|TRBV19|many|TRBJ2-7
CASSTGLAGTYEQYF
TGTGCCAGTAGTACCGGACTAGCGGGTACCTACGAGCAGTACTTC
>TRBD2|TRBV7-9|-|TRBJ2-3
CASSGLPAGVGMGSTDTQYF
TGTGCCAGCAGCGGATTACCAGCGGGAGTTGGAATGGGAAGCACAGATACGCAGTATTTT
>TRBD2|TRBV7-9|many|TRBJ2-7
CASSPGIAGGYEQYF
TGTGCCAGCAGCCCCGGGATAGCGGGAGGTTACGAGCAGTACTTC
>-|TRBV12-3/TRBV12-4|many|TRBJ2-5
CASSLDYPKTQYF
TGTGCCAGCAGCCTGGACTATCCCAAGACCCAGTACTTC
>-|TRBV4-3|many|TRBJ2-1
CASSQGPSGNEQFF
TGCGCCAGCAGCCAAGGACCAAGCGGGAATGAGCAGTTCTTC
>-|TRBV7-9|many|TRBJ1-1
CASSRSAGTQDSKDTEAFF
TGTGCCAGCAGCCGATCCGCCGGGACGCAAGATAGCAAGGACACTGAAGCTTTCTTT
>-|TRBV19|-|TRBJ2-7
CASSPLGLYEQYF
TGTGCCAGTAGTCCTCTTGGTCTTTACGAGCAGTACTTC
>-|TRBV27|many|TRBJ1-2
CASSPRALSTGYTF
TGTGCCAGCAGTCCCCGGGCCCTCAGCACCGGCTACACCTTC
>-|TRBV7-3|many|TRBJ2-2
CASSPRGQNTGELFF
TGTGCCAGCAGCCCACGGGGACAGAACACCGGGGAGCTGTTTTTT
>-|TRBV9|many|TRBJ2-3
CASSLQTGNTDTQYF
TGTGCCAGCAGCCTTCAGACCGGTAATACAGATACGCAGTATTTT
>-|TRBV2|-|TRBJ2-5
CASSARGGLETQYF
TGTGCCAGCAGTGCCAGGGGCGGGTTGGAGACCCAGTACTTC
>-|TRBV18|many|TRBJ2-5
CASSPYRAQGETQYF
TGTGCCAGCTCACCTTACAGGGCGCAGGGGGAGACCCAGTACTTC
>-|TRBV9|many|TRBJ1-2
CASSPGLASYGYTF
TGTGCCAGCAGCCCGGGATTAGCGAGCTATGGCTACACCTTC
>-|TRBV3-1|-|TRBJ2-3
CASSRTLGVWGTDTQYF
TGTGCCAGCAGCCGAACTCTAGGGGTTTGGGGGACAGATACGCAGTATTTT